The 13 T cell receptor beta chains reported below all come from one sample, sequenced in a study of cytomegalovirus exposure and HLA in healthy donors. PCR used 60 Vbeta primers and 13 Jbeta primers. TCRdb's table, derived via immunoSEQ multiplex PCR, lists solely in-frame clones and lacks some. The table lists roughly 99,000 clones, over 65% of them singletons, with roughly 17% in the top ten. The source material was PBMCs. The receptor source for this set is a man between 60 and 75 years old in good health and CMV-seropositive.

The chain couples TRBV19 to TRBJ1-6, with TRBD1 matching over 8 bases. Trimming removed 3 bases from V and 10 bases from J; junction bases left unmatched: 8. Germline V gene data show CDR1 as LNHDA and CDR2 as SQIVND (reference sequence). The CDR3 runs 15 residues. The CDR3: CASSMTGDSVSPLHF. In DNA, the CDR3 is TGTGCCAGTAGTATGACAGGGGACTCCGTCTCACCCCTCCACTTT.

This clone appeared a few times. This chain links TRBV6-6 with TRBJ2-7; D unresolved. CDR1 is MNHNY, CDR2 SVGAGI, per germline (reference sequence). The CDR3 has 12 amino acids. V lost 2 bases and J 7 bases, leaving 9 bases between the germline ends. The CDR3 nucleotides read TGTGCCAGCAGTTACACTGCCTGGGAGCAGTACTTC. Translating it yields CASSYTAWEQYF.

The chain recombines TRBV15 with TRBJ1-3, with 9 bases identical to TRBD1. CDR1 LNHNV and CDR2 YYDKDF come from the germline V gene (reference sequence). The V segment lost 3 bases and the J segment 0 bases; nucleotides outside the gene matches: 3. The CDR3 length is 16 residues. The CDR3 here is CATSRDRGVSGNTIYF. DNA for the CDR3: TGTGCCACCAGCAGGGACAGGGGAGTCTCTGGAAACACCATATATTTT. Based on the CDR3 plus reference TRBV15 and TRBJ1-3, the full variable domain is DAMVIQNPRYQVTQFGKPVTLSCSQTLNHNVMYWYQQKSSQAPKLLFHYYDKDFNNEADTPDNFQSRRPNTSFCFLDIRSPGLGDTAMYLCATSRDRGVSGNTIYFGEGSWLTVV.

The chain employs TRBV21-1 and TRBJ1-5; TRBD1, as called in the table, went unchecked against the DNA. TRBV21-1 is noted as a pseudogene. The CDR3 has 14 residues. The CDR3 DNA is TGTGCCAGCGGGGCAGGGTCTAGCAATCAGCCCCAGCATTTT. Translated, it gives CASGAGSSNQPQHF.

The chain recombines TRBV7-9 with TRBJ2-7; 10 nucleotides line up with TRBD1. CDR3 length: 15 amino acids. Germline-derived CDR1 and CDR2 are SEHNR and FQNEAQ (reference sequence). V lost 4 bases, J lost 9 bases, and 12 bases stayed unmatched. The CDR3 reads CASSYGGTGDAGQYF. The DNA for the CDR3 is TGTGCCAGCAGCTACGGCGGGACAGGGGATGCGGGGCAGTACTTC.

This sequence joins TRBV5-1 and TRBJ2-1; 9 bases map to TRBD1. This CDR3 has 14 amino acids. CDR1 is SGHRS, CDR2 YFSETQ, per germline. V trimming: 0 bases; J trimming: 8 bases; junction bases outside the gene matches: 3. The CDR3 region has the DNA TGCGCCAGCAGCTTGGTGGGACAGGGTTATGAGCAGTTCTTC. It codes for CASSLVGQGYEQFF.

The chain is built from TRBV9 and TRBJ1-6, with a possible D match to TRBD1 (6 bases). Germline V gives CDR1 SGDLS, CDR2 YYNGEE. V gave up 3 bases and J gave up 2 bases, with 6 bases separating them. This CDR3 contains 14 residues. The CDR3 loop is CASSGQAYNSPLHF. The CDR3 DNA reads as TGTGCCAGCAGCGGACAGGCCTATAATTCACCCCTCCACTTT.

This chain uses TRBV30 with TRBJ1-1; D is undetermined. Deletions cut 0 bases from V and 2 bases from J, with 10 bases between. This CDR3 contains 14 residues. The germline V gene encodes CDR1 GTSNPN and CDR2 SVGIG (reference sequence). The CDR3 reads CAWSVSRVNTEAFF. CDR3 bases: TGTGCCTGGAGTGTAAGTCGGGTTAACACTGAAGCTTTCTTT.

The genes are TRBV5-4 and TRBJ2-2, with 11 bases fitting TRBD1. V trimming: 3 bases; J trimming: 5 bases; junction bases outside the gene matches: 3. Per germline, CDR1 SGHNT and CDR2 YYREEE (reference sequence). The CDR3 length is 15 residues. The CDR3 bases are TGTGCCAGCAGCTCTGGGACAGGGGGTACCGGGGAGCTGTTTTTT. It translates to CASSSGTGGTGELFF.

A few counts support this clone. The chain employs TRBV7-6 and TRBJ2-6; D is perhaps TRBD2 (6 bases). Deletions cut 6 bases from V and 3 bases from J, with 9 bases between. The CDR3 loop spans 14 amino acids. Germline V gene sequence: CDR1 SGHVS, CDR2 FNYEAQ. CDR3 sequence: CASREGFGANVLTF. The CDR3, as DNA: TGTGCCAGCAGGGAGGGATTTGGGGCCAACGTCCTGACTTTC.

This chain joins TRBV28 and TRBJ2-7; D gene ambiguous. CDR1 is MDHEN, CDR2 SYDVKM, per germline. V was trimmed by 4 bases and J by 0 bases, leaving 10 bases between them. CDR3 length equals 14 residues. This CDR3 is CASSSGLSSYEQYF. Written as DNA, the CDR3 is TGTGCCAGCAGTTCAGGCCTCAGCTCCTACGAGCAGTACTTC. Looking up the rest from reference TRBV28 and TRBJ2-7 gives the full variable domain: DVKVTQSSRYLVKRTGEKVFLECVQDMDHENMFWYRQDPGLGLRLIYFSYDVKMKEKGDIPEGYSVSREKKERFSLILESASTNQTSMYLCASSSGLSSYEQYFGPGTRLTVT.

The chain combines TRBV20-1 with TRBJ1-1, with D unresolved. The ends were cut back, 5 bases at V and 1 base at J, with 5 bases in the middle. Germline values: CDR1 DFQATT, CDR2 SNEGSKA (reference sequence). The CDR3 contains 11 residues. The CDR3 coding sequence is TGCAGTGCTTTCAAGAACACTGAAGCTTTCTTT. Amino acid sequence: CSAFKNTEAFF.

The CDR3 DNA reads TGTGCCAGCAGCTTAGATGGGGGGGGTAGGGTGGTGACCCAGTACTTC. Translated, it gives CASSLDGGGRVVTQYF. This rearrangement joins TRBV7-8 to TRBJ2-5; 7 nucleotides match TRBD2. V was clipped by 1 base and J by 7 bases; unmatched bases: 12. The CDR3 is 16 amino acids. In germline, CDR1 is SGHVS, CDR2 FQNEAQ.